One and the same sample provided the 8 T cell receptor beta chains below, sequenced in a study of blood T cell repertoires in COVID-19. Profiled with immunoSEQ multiplex PCR; TCRdb holds only in-frame clones, not every one. The table shows more than 85,000 clones, with around nine tenths occurring only once. What was sequenced was peripheral blood. The receptors derive from a woman aged 45 to 65 with acute or convalescent COVID-19.

The chain recombines TRBV28 with TRBJ1-2, with D perhaps TRBD1 (5 bases). This CDR3 comprises 15 residues. Trimming left V 5 bases short and J 5 bases short, with 18 bases between. Germline CDR1 is MDHEN and CDR2 is SYDVKM. The CDR3 sequence: CASSPGHDLTYGYTF. The CDR3 nucleotides read TGTGCCAGCAGTCCCGGACATGACTTAACTTATGGCTACACCTTC.

This chain joins TRBV2 and TRBJ1-1; tentative D call: TRBD1 (5 bases). V was shortened by 4 bases and J by 0 bases, with 12 bases between the two germline ends. CDR1 and CDR2 (germline): SNHLY, FYNNEI. This CDR3 has 15 amino acids. Written as DNA, the CDR3 is TGTGCCAGCAGTGGACGACAGACCCTGAACACTGAAGCTTTCTTT. It codes for CASSGRQTLNTEAFF.

This clone occurred once. The DNA of the CDR3 is TGTGCCAGCAGTTCGACAGGGGGCGCTTCCCACGAGCAGTACTTC. Amino acids: CASSSTGGASHEQYF. The chain carries TRBV28 and TRBJ2-7, with 10 bases fitting TRBD1. In germline, CDR1 is MDHEN, CDR2 SYDVKM. This CDR3 comprises 15 residues. The V gene end was trimmed by 4 bases and the J gene end by 5 bases; junction bases not matched to a gene: 8.

The CDR3 region has the DNA TGCGCCAGCTCTCCGGGACAGGGGTTGCAAACTAATGAAAAACTGTTTTTT. It translates to CASSPGQGLQTNEKLFF. The rearrangement joins TRBV5-1 to TRBJ1-4; TRBD1 agrees at 10 bases. This CDR3 has 17 residues. V gave up 7 bases and J gave up 1 base; unmatched junction bases: 10. CDR1 and CDR2 from the germline V gene are SGHRS and YFSETQ.

This chain joins TRBV29-1 and TRBJ2-1; TRBD2 is a possible D gene (6 bases). Trimming cost V 3 bases and J 6 bases, with 33 bases left between them. The CDR3 length is 20 residues. Germline V lookup: CDR1 SQVTM, CDR2 ANQGSEA. The CDR3 DNA reads as TGCAGCGTTGACTACGGGGGACCGAACCCGGGTGGGCGAGGGGCCAATGAGCAGTTCTTC. This encodes CSVDYGGPNPGGRGANEQFF.

This clone was seen a few times. The chain recombines TRBV14 with TRBJ2-2, with 10 bases fitting TRBD1. This CDR3 contains 18 residues. Germline CDR1 is SGHDN and CDR2 is FVKESK. After removal of 1 base from V and 5 bases from J, the junction contained 10 bases not matched to a gene. This CDR3 reads CASSQVGTGASRTGELFF. The CDR3 DNA reads TGTGCCAGCAGCCAAGTGGGGACAGGGGCTTCTCGGACCGGGGAGCTGTTTTTT.

This clone has a handful of counts. The chain recombines TRBV18 with TRBJ2-7; D is ambiguous. The ends were cut back, 3 bases at V and 2 bases at J, with 8 bases in the middle. CDR3 length: 13 residues. Germline V gene sequence: CDR1 KGHSH, CDR2 LQKENI. Written as DNA, the CDR3 is TGTGCCAGCTCACCCCCGACAACCTACGAGCAGTACTTC. It is translated as CASSPPTTYEQYF. The full variable domain, in which reference TRBV18 and TRBJ2-7 provide the parts outside the CDR3, is NAGVMQNPRHLVRRRGQEARLRCSPMKGHSHVYWYRQLPEEGLKFMVYLQKENIIDESGMPKERFSAEFPKEGPSILRIQQVVRGDSAAYFCASSPPTTYEQYFGPGTRLTVT.

This clone came up once. The chain couples TRBV19 to TRBJ1-5; TRBD1 matches at 8 bases. The V and J ends lost 3 bases and 1 base, in that order; junction bases with no gene match: 26. Germline lookup yields CDR1 LNHDA and CDR2 SQIVND (reference sequence). The CDR3 has 23 amino acids. CDR3 sequence reads: CASSIKGLIRGPRIDYSNQPQHF. The CDR3 DNA sequence: TGTGCCAGTAGTATCAAAGGGCTAATCAGGGGGCCTCGAATCGATTACAGCAATCAGCCCCAGCATTTT.